The next 21 T cell receptor beta chains were all read from a single sample in a study of cytomegalovirus exposure and HLA in healthy donors. The PCR used 60 Vbeta and 13 Jbeta primers. Only in-frame clones appear in the TCRdb table, and some are missing; sequencing was by immunoSEQ multiplex PCR. The sample shows 190,000 or so clones, around 83% of them seen only once. The source material was PBMCs. These receptors were obtained from a man in his fifties or sixties in good health and CMV-seronegative.

The chain employs TRBV7-3 and TRBJ2-6; TRBD2 is a possible D gene (7 bases). The CDR3 has 17 amino acids. Germline V CDR1 and CDR2: SGHTA, FQGTGA. V lost 5 bases and J 2 bases, leaving 16 bases between the germline ends. CDR3 residues: CASSPGGSRTGANVLTF. The CDR3 nucleotides read TGTGCCAGCAGCCCGGGGGGCTCTAGGACTGGGGCCAACGTCCTGACTTTC.

Notes on this clone: Mismatch with germline at one junction end may stem from a read error. The CDR3 region has the DNA TGTGCCAGCAGTGCCGGGACAGCTGGGACCAACGTCCTGACTTTC. Translation: CASSAGTAGTNVLTF. The rearrangement uses TRBV28 and TRBJ2-6; 7 nucleotides agree with TRBD1. Germline V gene data show CDR1 as MDHEN and CDR2 as SYDVKM. The CDR3 is made up of 15 amino acids.

The chain combines TRBV18 with TRBJ2-2, with D perhaps matching TRBD2 (5 bases). The CDR3 is 15 residues long. From germline, CDR1 is KGHSH and CDR2 LQKENI. Trimming removed 3 bases from V and 3 bases from J, with 11 bases in between. This CDR3 reads CASSPTTTDTGELFF. The CDR3 coding sequence is TGTGCCAGCTCACCCACGACTACAGACACCGGGGAGCTGTTTTTT.

The J gene is TRBJ2-5, the V gene TRBV7-2; 7 bases map to TRBD2. The CDR3 covers 16 residues. J was trimmed by 4 bases and V by 10 bases; bases with no gene match: 18. The germline V gene has CDR1 SGHTA and CDR2 FQGNSA. Here the CDR3 reads CATASFGDPGGETQYF. The CDR3 DNA reads as TGTGCCACCGCGTCTTTCGGGGACCCGGGGGGAGAGACCCAGTACTTC.

This clone was seen once. The gene calls are TRBV7-2 and TRBJ1-1; possible D gene TRBD1, 6 bases. The germline CDR1 and CDR2 sequences are SGHTA and FQGNSA. V dropped 5 bases and J dropped 1 base, with 8 bases sitting between them. The CDR3 consists of 13 residues. The CDR3 bases are TGTGCCAGCAGCGTACAGGGGAACACTGAAGCTTTCTTT. Its translation: CASSVQGNTEAFF.

This chain connects TRBV7-2 to TRBJ2-2; TRBD1 aligns across 7 bases. The CDR3 consists of 14 residues. The germline CDR1 and CDR2 sequences are SGHTA and FQGNSA. The trim removed 4 bases at V and 4 bases at J, leaving 3 bases unmatched. The CDR3 bases are TGTGCCAGCAGCTCACAGGGGTCCACCGGGGAGCTGTTTTTT. It codes for CASSSQGSTGELFF.

This clone was counted only a few times. This sequence joins TRBV7-9 and TRBJ2-7, with TRBD2 identical over 11 bases. Unmatched junction bases numbered 11, after V lost 5 bases and J lost 2 bases. This CDR3 region has 17 residues. The germline CDR1 and CDR2 sequences are SEHNR and FQNEAQ (reference sequence). CDR3 bases: TGTGCCAGCAGCCCTAGCGGGGGGCTCCTCCGCCCCTACGAGCAGTACTTC. Translated: CASSPSGGLLRPYEQYF. The full variable domain, its missing parts supplied by reference TRBV7-9 and TRBJ2-7, is DTGVSQNPRHKITKRGQNVTFRCDPISEHNRLYWYRQTLGQGPEFLTYFQNEAQLEKSRLLSDRFSAERPKGSFSTLEIQRTEQGDSAMYLCASSPSGGLLRPYEQYFGPGTRLTVT.

The chain is built from TRBV6-1 and TRBJ2-2, with D perhaps matching TRBD1 (6 bases). Per the germline V gene, CDR1 is MNHNS and CDR2 is SASEGT. This CDR3 comprises 14 residues. Trimming left V 7 bases short and J 5 bases short, with 14 bases between. Here the CDR3 DNA reads TGTGCCAGCACCGAACTCAGGGGAACCGGGGAGCTGTTTTTT. It is translated as CASTELRGTGELFF.

The gene calls are TRBV6-5 and TRBJ1-2; no firm D call. This CDR3 is 12 amino acids long. The V and J ends lost 5 bases and 4 bases respectively, with 8 bases between them. CDR1 and CDR2 (germline): MNHEY, SVGAGI. This CDR3 is CASSGFGYGYTF. CDR3 coding DNA: TGTGCCAGCAGTGGCTTTGGCTATGGCTACACCTTC.

The chain carries TRBV5-1 and TRBJ1-1, with 7 bases that match TRBD1. The germline CDR1 and CDR2 sequences are SGHRS and YFSETQ. The CDR3 contains 14 residues. V dropped 5 bases and J dropped 1; count of bases not matched to a gene: 5. CDR3 in amino acids: CASREQGTNTEAFF. The CDR3 nucleotides are TGCGCCAGCAGGGAACAGGGGACGAACACTGAAGCTTTCTTT.

The rearrangement joins TRBV7-3 to TRBJ2-7, with TRBD2 identical over 11 bases. The CDR3 loop spans 17 amino acids. Germline CDR1 reads SGHTA; CDR2 reads FQGTGA. The J segment lost 3 bases and the V segment lost 5 bases, leaving 12 bases of the junction unmatched. The CDR3 loop reads CASSKDPIAGGSYEQYF. The CDR3 DNA reads TGTGCCAGCAGCAAAGACCCCATAGCGGGAGGGAGCTACGAGCAGTACTTC. Based on the CDR3 plus reference TRBV7-3 and TRBJ2-7, the full variable domain is GAGVSQTPSNKVTEKGKYVELRCDPISGHTALYWYRQSLGQGPEFLIYFQGTGAADDSGLPNDRFFAVRPEGSVSTLKIQRTERGDSAVYLCASSKDPIAGGSYEQYFGPGTRLTVT.

The V call is TRBV7-9, the J call TRBJ1-1; D is uncertain. This CDR3 contains 12 residues. Trimming removed 3 bases at V and 8 bases at J, with 10 bases between. CDR1 and CDR2 (germline): SEHNR, FQNEAQ (reference sequence). CDR3 sequence (DNA): TGTGCCAGCAGCTTGGTCGAACTGGAAGCTTTCTTT. It yields the protein CASSLVELEAFF.

V is TRBV5-1 and J is TRBJ2-7; the match to TRBD1 covers 8 bases. Germline CDR1 SGHRS, CDR2 YFSETQ. The CDR3 covers 14 residues. The V and J ends lost 4 bases and 2 bases, in that order; junction bases with no gene match: 5. CDR3 amino acids: CASSPWTGPYEQYF. The DNA of the CDR3 is TGCGCCAGCAGCCCCTGGACAGGGCCCTACGAGCAGTACTTC.

The rearrangement joins TRBV5-6 to TRBJ2-7; the match to TRBD2 covers 8 bases. J lost 2 bases, V lost 5 bases, and 9 bases had no gene match. Germline V gives CDR1 SGHDT, CDR2 YYEEEE. The CDR3 is 15 amino acids. CDR3 DNA: TGTGCCAGCAGGAACGGAGGCGGGGGGACCTACGAGCAGTACTTC. It codes for CASRNGGGGTYEQYF.

The chain recombines TRBV6-4 with TRBJ2-3, with D possibly matching TRBD2 (5 bases). V was shortened by 5 bases and J by 4 bases, with 13 bases between the two germline ends. Germline values: CDR1 MRHNA, CDR2 SNTAGT. The CDR3 is 14 amino acids. The CDR3 sequence: CASSPGPGADTQYF. CDR3 nucleotides: TGTGCCAGCAGTCCCGGGCCCGGGGCAGATACGCAGTATTTT.

The chain has TRBV19 and TRBJ2-1, with D possibly TRBD2 on 7 matching bases. Trimming pared 4 bases from V and 12 bases from J, leaving 25 bases between. CDR3 length: 16 amino acids. Germline assignment: CDR1 LNHDA and CDR2 SQIVND (reference sequence). CDR3 sequence: CASSTRGGGGLPGQFF. CDR3 nucleotide sequence: TGTGCCAGTAGTACCAGGGGAGGCGGGGGCCTCCCCGGGCAGTTCTTC.

The genes are TRBV6-6 and TRBJ2-7; D possibly corresponds to TRBD2 (6 bases). Per germline, CDR1 MNHNY and CDR2 SVGAGI (reference sequence). CDR3 length equals 13 residues. Between the trimmed V and J ends, which lost 2 bases and 6 bases, there was a span of 11 bases. The CDR3 region has the DNA TGTGCCAGCAGTTACCTAGCGTGGGGCGAGCAGTACTTC. This codes for CASSYLAWGEQYF.

The chain combines TRBV5-1 with TRBJ2-5, with a possible D match to TRBD2 (6 bases). Germline V gene data show CDR1 as SGHRS and CDR2 as YFSETQ. The ends were cut back, 4 bases at V and 5 bases at J, with 12 bases in the middle. This CDR3 has 13 amino acids. CDR3 DNA sequence: TGCGCCAGCAGCCCCGGGAGAAGGGAGACCCAGTACTTC. Its translation: CASSPGRRETQYF. Looking up the rest from reference TRBV5-1 and TRBJ2-5 gives the full variable domain: KAGVTQTPRYLIKTRGQQVTLSCSPISGHRSVSWYQQTPGQGLQFLFEYFSETQRNKGNFPGRFSGRQFSNSRSEMNVSTLELGDSALYLCASSPGRRETQYFGPGTRLLVL.

Points on this clone: A junction end diverges from the germline sequence, so it may reflect a read error. The chain carries TRBV28 and TRBJ2-7; 7 bases match TRBD2. This CDR3 is 15 amino acids long. CDR1 is MDHEN, CDR2 SYDVKM, per germline. DNA of the CDR3: TGTGCCAGCAGTCCCTGGGGACTAACCTCCAACGAGCAGTACTTC. It encodes CASSPWGLTSNEQYF.

The table lists this clone with a few counts. This rearrangement joins TRBV27 to TRBJ1-1; no reliable D call. Germline V lookup: CDR1 MNHEY, CDR2 SMNVEV (reference sequence). Trimming took off 4 bases at V and 2 bases at J, with 14 bases between the two ends. The length of the CDR3 is 15 residues. In nucleotides, the CDR3 is TGTGCCAGCAGTTCTCTGTTGGCGGGAAACACTGAAGCTTTCTTT. Translation: CASSSLLAGNTEAFF.

J is TRBJ2-1 and V is TRBV6-5; D possibly corresponds to TRBD2 (5 bases). The V gene's germline CDR1 is MNHEY and CDR2 SVGAGI. The CDR3 loop spans 16 amino acids. V lost 4 bases and J lost 1, with 14 bases in between. The CDR3 DNA is TGTGCCAGCAGTTCCCGGGGAGAGATATCCTACAATGAGCAGTTCTTC. As protein: CASSSRGEISYNEQFF.